This is a list of T cell receptor beta chains from one sample in a study of blood T cell repertoires in COVID-19. The assay was immunoSEQ multiplex PCR, and TCRdb's table has in-frame clones only and misses some. The data hold around 99,000 clones, with approximately 90% observed a single time. The sequenced sample consisted of peripheral blood. The receptor source for this set is a woman in her thirties with acute or convalescent COVID-19. CDR3s include the opening cysteine and the closing phenylalanine or tryptophan. The order of the fields is J gene, clone size, D gene, V gene, CDR3 protein, CDR3 DNA. D genes are given only for firm matches. Where a row states a size, it is once, few, many or the class of an expanded clone; other rows omit it.

J gene: TRBJ2-7
clone size: once
D gene: TRBD2
V gene: TRBV5-1
CDR3 protein: CASSFGGSGRGPYEQYF
CDR3 DNA: TGCGCCAGCAGCTTTGGGGGTAGCGGGAGGGGCCCCTACGAGCAGTACTTC

J gene: TRBJ2-3
clone size: .
D gene: TRBD2
V gene: TRBV25-1
CDR3 protein: CASSEGGLAGYTQYF
CDR3 DNA: TGTGCCAGCAGTGAAGGGGGACTAGCGGGTTATACGCAGTATTTT

J gene: TRBJ2-5
clone size: .
D gene: TRBD1
V gene: TRBV7-8
CDR3 protein: CASSSYLHRGDQETQYF
CDR3 DNA: TGTGCCAGCTCTTCCTACCTCCACAGGGGGGACCAAGAGACCCAGTACTTC

J gene: TRBJ2-5
clone size: .
D gene: .
V gene: TRBV24-1
CDR3 protein: CATSVASPPGTQYF
CDR3 DNA: TGTGCCACCAGTGTGGCTAGCCCGCCTGGGACCCAGTACTTC

J gene: TRBJ1-6
clone size: .
D gene: .
V gene: TRBV7-2
CDR3 protein: CASSLSRSPLHF
CDR3 DNA: TGTGCCAGCAGCTTGTCGCGATCGCCCCTCCACTTT

J gene: TRBJ1-2
clone size: .
D gene: TRBD1
V gene: TRBV18
CDR3 protein: CASSTGVDYGYTF
CDR3 DNA: TGTGCCAGCTCAACAGGGGTGGACTATGGCTACACCTTC

J gene: TRBJ2-7
clone size: .
D gene: .
V gene: TRBV10-3
CDR3 protein: CAISASPPSSYEQYF
CDR3 DNA: TGTGCCATCAGTGCTAGTCCTCCTAGCTCCTACGAGCAGTACTTC

J gene: TRBJ2-3
clone size: .
D gene: .
V gene: TRBV18
CDR3 protein: CASSGGTDTQYF
CDR3 DNA: TGTGCCAGCTCAGGGGGGACAGATACGCAGTATTTT

J gene: TRBJ1-4
clone size: .
D gene: TRBD1
V gene: TRBV27
CDR3 protein: CASSLMTGPGADEKLFF
CDR3 DNA: TGTGCCAGCAGTTTAATGACAGGGCCGGGCGCGGATGAAAAACTGTTTTTT

J gene: TRBJ1-1
clone size: .
D gene: TRBD1
V gene: TRBV27
CDR3 protein: CASSRIPGGMNTEAFF
CDR3 DNA: TGTGCCAGCAGCCGCATTCCAGGGGGGATGAACACTGAAGCTTTCTTT

J gene: TRBJ2-1
clone size: .
D gene: TRBD2
V gene: TRBV9
CDR3 protein: CASSPWDTAGGRSRDNEQFF
CDR3 DNA: TGTGCCAGCAGCCCCTGGGATACAGCGGGGGGGCGAAGTAGAGACAATGAGCAGTTCTTC

J gene: TRBJ2-1
clone size: .
D gene: TRBD2
V gene: TRBV7-3
CDR3 protein: CASSLMTGTSGSFGEQFF
CDR3 DNA: TGTGCCAGCAGCTTAATGACCGGGACTAGCGGGAGTTTTGGTGAGCAGTTCTTC